The 21 T cell receptor beta chains listed next were all sequenced from one sample in a study of blood T cell repertoires in COVID-19. Measured with immunoSEQ multiplex PCR; TCRdb has only the in-frame clones, and not every one. The repertoire includes some 60,000 clones, 84% of them detected once, and 9.6% sits in the top ten. The specimen was peripheral blood. The receptors shown here come from a man of 80 years or more with COVID-19, enrolled during active disease.

The chain has TRBV30 and TRBJ2-5, with D unresolved. The CDR3 contains 14 residues. Trimming took 0 bases from V and 2 from J, leaving 10 bases between them. In germline, CDR1 is GTSNPN, CDR2 SVGIG (reference sequence). The DNA for the CDR3 is TGTGCCTGGAGTGTAGGAGTATCGCAAGAGACCCAGTACTTC. Translated, it gives CAWSVGVSQETQYF.

The rearrangement joins TRBV5-6 to TRBJ1-1, with a weak D call TRBD1 (5 bases). Germline CDR1 and CDR2: SGHDT and YYEEEE. CDR3 length: 11 residues. V was pared by 6 bases and J by 10 bases, with 13 bases between. CDR3 residues: CASTSGDRAFF. DNA of the CDR3: TGTGCCAGCACCTCGGGGGATAGAGCTTTCTTT.

The chain combines TRBV29-1 with TRBJ2-3, with 7 bases lining up with TRBD2. The CDR3 is made up of 15 amino acids. Germline CDR1 reads SQVTM; CDR2 reads ANQGSEA. The ends lost 4 bases at V and 3 bases at J; junction bases unmatched: 10. The CDR3 sequence: CSVAPTSRITDTQYF. The CDR3 coding sequence is TGCAGCGTTGCCCCGACTAGCAGGATAACAGATACGCAGTATTTT.

In this sample, this clone turned up a few times. The CDR3 here is CASSWDITGELFF. The CDR3 region has the DNA TGTGCCAGCAGCTGGGACATCACCGGGGAGCTGTTTTTT. The V gene is TRBV7-8, the J gene TRBJ2-2, with D perhaps TRBD1 (6 bases). Looked up from germline, CDR1 is SGHVS and CDR2 is FQNEAQ. This CDR3 spans 13 amino acids. V lost 4 bases and J lost 4, with 7 bases in between. Variable domain in full (rest from reference TRBV7-8 and TRBJ2-2): GAGVSQSPRYKVAKRGQDVALRCDPISGHVSLFWYQQALGQGPEFLTYFQNEAQLDKSGLPSDRFFAERPEGSVSTLKIQRTQQEDSAVYLCASSWDITGELFFGEGSRLTVL.

V is TRBV28 and J is TRBJ1-1; 7 bases match TRBD1. V lost 2 bases to trimming and J lost 6 bases; unmatched junction nucleotides: 6. The germline gives CDR1 MDHEN, CDR2 SYDVKM. CDR3 length equals 14 residues. CDR3 nucleotide sequence: TGTGCCAGCAGTTTAAACCCCGACAGGGCTGAAGCTTTCTTT. Translated, it gives CASSLNPDRAEAFF.

The genes are TRBV11-2 and TRBJ2-6; D perhaps matches TRBD1 (5 bases). This CDR3 has 17 amino acids. V dropped 2 bases and J dropped 0 bases, with 11 bases sitting between them. The germline gives CDR1 SGHAT, CDR2 FQNNGV. The CDR3 reads CASSLLQGNSGANVLTF. The CDR3 region has the DNA TGTGCCAGCAGCTTACTGCAGGGAAACTCTGGGGCCAACGTCCTGACTTTC.

V and J are TRBV5-1 and TRBJ1-6; possibly TRBD1 for D (5 bases). CDR3 length: 15 residues. V was cut by 7 bases and J by 5 bases, with 16 bases left in between. Germline V CDR1 and CDR2: SGHRS, YFSETQ. This CDR3 reads CASGEWGTNNSPLHF. DNA of the CDR3: TGCGCCAGCGGAGAGTGGGGGACTAATAATTCACCCCTCCACTTT.

The genes are TRBV18 and TRBJ1-2; tentatively, D is TRBD1 (6 bases). With 0 bases removed from V and 5 bases from J, the gap between germline ends came to 10 bases. The V gene's germline CDR1 is KGHSH and CDR2 LQKENI. The CDR3 is 14 residues long. The CDR3 is CASSPPGHPYGYTF. The CDR3 DNA is TGTGCCAGCTCACCACCGGGACATCCTTATGGCTACACCTTC.

The chain links TRBV28 to TRBJ1-2, with 7 bases lining up with TRBD1. Germline-derived CDR1 and CDR2 are MDHEN and SYDVKM. V dropped 8 bases and J dropped 6; count of bases not matched to a gene: 21. The CDR3 consists of 17 residues. In DNA form, the CDR3 reads TGTGCCAGCCTGACAGGGCGGGACCTCCGGGGAGGTCATGGCTACACCTTC. This sequence encodes CASLTGRDLRGGHGYTF.

J is TRBJ2-2 and V is TRBV10-2; 7 bases line up with TRBD1. Germline lookup yields CDR1 WSHSY and CDR2 SAAADI. The CDR3 sequence is 15 residues long. V dropped 5 bases and J dropped 1; count of bases not matched to a gene: 4. The CDR3 loop is CASSRAGGNTGELFF. As DNA, the CDR3 is TGCGCCAGCAGTCGGGCAGGGGGGAACACCGGGGAGCTGTTTTTT.

This chain uses TRBV7-2 with TRBJ2-7; 12 bases are shared with TRBD1. Germline CDR1 reads SGHTA; CDR2 reads FQGNSA. This CDR3 region has 14 residues. The V gene end was trimmed by 4 bases and the J gene end by 6 bases; junction bases not matched to a gene: 4. The CDR3 sequence is CASSYRDRGREQYF. DNA for the CDR3: TGTGCCAGCAGCTACCGGGACAGGGGGCGCGAGCAGTACTTC.

This clone was seen once. The rearrangement joins TRBV7-8 to TRBJ1-6; weak D call: TRBD1 (6 bases). CDR3 length: 15 amino acids. CDR1 is SGHVS and CDR2 is FQNEAQ in the germline V gene. Trimming shortened V by 4 bases and J by 8 bases, and 15 bases separated the two germline ends. CDR3 sequence (DNA): TGTGCCAGCAGCTCCAGGGACACCGGGGATTCACCCCTCCACTTT. Translation gives CASSSRDTGDSPLHF.

This clone was seen only once. The rearrangement links TRBV19 to TRBJ2-1, with D perhaps TRBD2 (5 bases). This CDR3 comprises 14 residues. CDR1 and CDR2 from the germline V gene are LNHDA and SQIVND (reference sequence). Trimming removed 3 bases at V and 10 bases at J, with 16 bases between. The CDR3 here is CASSILAGAEEQFF. CDR3 nucleotides: TGTGCCAGTAGTATCCTAGCCGGAGCGGAAGAGCAGTTCTTC.

This chain links TRBV5-1 with TRBJ2-7; 9 bases line up with TRBD1. V lost 0 bases to trimming and J lost 6 bases; unmatched junction nucleotides: 4. CDR1 SGHRS and CDR2 YFSETQ come from the germline V gene. The CDR3 is made up of 14 amino acids. The CDR3 region has the DNA TGCGCCAGCAGCTTGGGGACAGGGGCGGGCGAGCAGTACTTC. It is translated as CASSLGTGAGEQYF.

The chain uses TRBV30 and TRBJ1-2; D is undetermined. The V end was cut by 0 bases, the J end by 8 bases, with 10 bases between. From germline, CDR1 is GTSNPN and CDR2 SVGIG (reference sequence). CDR3 size: 12 residues. The CDR3 is CAWSVEREGYTF. The CDR3 region has the DNA TGTGCCTGGAGTGTAGAGAGGGAGGGCTACACCTTC.

The chain links TRBV2 to TRBJ2-5; D is ambiguous. The germline V gene encodes CDR1 SNHLY and CDR2 FYNNEI. The length of the CDR3 is 13 residues. The germline V and J ends were trimmed by 5 bases and 1 base, with 8 bases remaining between them. The CDR3 sequence: CASSRGAQETQYF. As DNA, the CDR3 is TGTGCCAGCAGTCGCGGAGCCCAAGAGACCCAGTACTTC.

The V gene is TRBV6-5, the J gene TRBJ2-4, with D tentatively TRBD1 (5 bases). V gave up 6 bases and J gave up 7 bases, with 7 bases separating them. The CDR3 contains 11 residues. CDR1 and CDR2 (germline): MNHEY, SVGAGI. The DNA for the CDR3 is TGTGCCAGCAGACAGGACAACATTCAGTACTTC. Its protein product is CASRQDNIQYF.

The chain links TRBV3-1 (or the pseudogene TRBV3-2) to TRBJ1-5, with 9 bases identical to TRBD1. Per the germline V gene, CDR1 is LGHDT and CDR2 is YNNKEL (reference sequence). J was trimmed by 4 bases and V by 1 base; bases with no gene match: 5. The CDR3 length is 16 residues. CDR3 DNA: TGTGCCAGCAGCCAAGTCTTTGGACAGGGGAATCAGCCCCAGCATTTT. Amino acid sequence: CASSQVFGQGNQPQHF.

The gene calls are TRBV9 and TRBJ1-5; D is uncertain. The CDR3 runs 15 residues. Trimming left V 2 bases short and J 1 base short, with 10 bases between. From germline, CDR1 is SGDLS and CDR2 YYNGEE. The CDR3, as DNA: TGTGCCAGCAGCGTCGGTGGTTTCAGCAATCAGCCCCAGCATTTT. Amino acids: CASSVGGFSNQPQHF.

The V and J genes are TRBV1 and TRBJ2-1; the tabulated D call, TRBD2, remains unverified against the DNA. TRBV1 is classified as a pseudogene. The CDR3 extends over 17 amino acids. CDR3 amino acids: CTSSQEGGNNSYNEQFF. CDR3 DNA: TGCACCAGCAGCCAAGAAGGAGGGAACAACTCCTACAATGAGCAGTTCTTC.

The chain links TRBV5-1 to TRBJ2-2, with D possibly matching TRBD2 (6 bases). V dropped 4 bases and J dropped 4 bases, with 14 bases sitting between them. CDR3 length: 15 residues. The V gene's germline CDR1 is SGHRS and CDR2 YFSETQ. The CDR3: CASSTAVRGTGELFF. The DNA for the CDR3 is TGCGCCAGCAGCACGGCGGTGCGGGGCACCGGGGAGCTGTTTTTT.